This T cell receptor (beta chain) was observed in a study of cytomegalovirus exposure and HLA in healthy donors. Nominal health characterized the donors when sampled, though unrecorded immune exposures were likely. A multiplex PCR was run with 60 Vbeta primers and 13 Jbeta primers. The method was immunoSEQ multiplex PCR; TCRdb's version includes in-frame clones alone and lacks a portion of them. The repertoire has some 60,000 clones, 80% of them found once; the top ten carry about 4%. This clone was counted a few times. Antigen unknown. CDR1 SGDLS and CDR2 YYNGEE come from the germline V gene. The CDR3 covers 16 residues. Trimming removed 4 bases at V and 0 bases at J, with 14 bases between. Overall study results and limits: As was reported, the HLA-A and HLA-B alleles of most subjects were accurately predicted from TCR beta sequences. TCR sequences were mostly rare, though some public TCRs occurred in many donors. The presence/absence work took it that sequencing depth was about the same across donors.

The chain uses TRBV9 and TRBJ1-3, with TRBD1 as a possible D gene (6 bases). Sequencing was done on a sample of PBMCs. The receptor's source is a woman aged 40 to 50 in good health and CMV-seronegative. CDR3 amino acids: CASSPSSGVSGNTIYF. Written as DNA, the CDR3 is TGTGCCAGCAGCCCCAGCTCAGGGGTCTCTGGAAACACCATATATTTT.